Listed here are 27 T cell receptor beta chains from one sample, sequenced in a study of T cell clones after liver transplantation. Assay used: immunoSEQ multiplex PCR; TCRdb lists only in-frame clones, some missing. The sample gives tens of thousands of clones, approximately 80% of which show up once; 2.1% is in the top ten. The sequenced sample was CD4+ T cells from blood, obtained less than 50 months after liver transplant. The source of these receptors is a human patient who received a liver transplant. Some of the T cells might come from the graft donor.

The gene calls are TRBV2 and TRBJ1-1; 9 bases match TRBD1. The germline gives CDR1 SNHLY, CDR2 FYNNEI. The V and J ends lost 5 bases and 6 bases, in that order; junction bases with no gene match: 4. This CDR3 has 13 residues. CDR3 sequence: CASSKGTGPEAFF. CDR3 nucleotide sequence: TGTGCCAGCAGTAAAGGGACAGGGCCTGAAGCTTTCTTT.

The chain is built from TRBV4-2 and TRBJ2-6; the match to TRBD2 covers 11 bases. With V trimmed by 1 base and J by 4 bases, 12 bases remained unmatched. Germline assignment: CDR1 LGHNA and CDR2 YNFKEQ. This CDR3 is 20 amino acids long. Here the CDR3 DNA reads TGTGCCAGCAGCCAAGGGTCTACTAGCGGGAGAGTGTCCGGGGCCAACGTCCTGACTTTC. Its translation is CASSQGSTSGRVSGANVLTF.

J is TRBJ2-5 and V is TRBV5-4; perhaps TRBD2 as D (5 bases). Germline loops: CDR1 SGHNT, CDR2 YYREEE (reference sequence). V gave up 4 bases and J gave up 5 bases, with 12 bases separating them. The CDR3 sequence is 13 residues long. The CDR3 DNA sequence: TGTGCCAGCAGCCGGACCCGCGGGGAGACCCAGTACTTC. It codes for CASSRTRGETQYF.

V usage is TRBV5-6 and J usage is TRBJ1-5; 7 bases align to TRBD1. The CDR3 covers 16 residues. Germline V gives CDR1 SGHDT, CDR2 YYEEEE. The V gene end was trimmed by 4 bases and the J gene end by 0 bases; junction bases not matched to a gene: 7. The CDR3 coding sequence is TGTGCCAGCAGCCAAATGACAGGGACTAGCAATCAGCCCCAGCATTTT. As protein: CASSQMTGTSNQPQHF.

The rearrangement joins TRBV4-1 to TRBJ2-3; tentative D call: TRBD2 (6 bases). CDR3 length equals 18 residues. Germline V gene data show CDR1 as MGHRA and CDR2 as YSYEKL. V lost 3 bases, J lost 1 base, and 20 bases lay in between. CDR3 sequence reads: CASSQFGTSLGGTDTQYF. The CDR3 nucleotides are TGCGCCAGCAGCCAGTTTGGGACTTCCCTCGGGGGCACAGATACGCAGTATTTT.

The chain recombines TRBV6-7 with TRBJ1-4; 10 nucleotides agree with TRBD1. TRBV6-7 counts as an open reading frame of uncertain function. Unmatched junction bases numbered 11, after V lost 6 bases and J lost 7 bases. This CDR3 contains 16 residues. The CDR3 spells CASRRDRGEVSEKLFF. DNA for the CDR3: TGTGCCAGCAGGCGGGACAGGGGAGAGGTTAGTGAAAAACTGTTTTTT.

The chain has TRBV7-7 and TRBJ2-7; 13 positions match TRBD2. CDR3 length equals 15 residues. Trimming took 5 bases from V and 2 from J; bases not matched to a gene: 3. Germline CDR1 reads SSHAT; CDR2 reads FNYEAQ (reference sequence). Here the CDR3 reads CASSQGLAGPYEQYF. As DNA, the CDR3 is TGTGCCAGCAGCCAGGGACTAGCGGGACCCTACGAGCAGTACTTC.

The chain combines TRBV7-2 with TRBJ2-5; TRBD2 aligns across 14 bases. The CDR3 is 17 amino acids. Losses at the gene ends were 0 bases for V and 7 bases for J; bases not matched to a gene: 7. Germline CDR1 reads SGHTA; CDR2 reads FQGNSA. The CDR3 here is CASSLAGTSGGLGTQYF. CDR3 in DNA: TGTGCCAGCAGCTTAGCCGGGACTAGCGGGGGTCTGGGGACCCAGTACTTC.

The chain employs TRBV4-2 and TRBJ2-2; D possibly corresponds to TRBD1 (5 bases). Trimming removed 0 bases at V and 5 bases at J, with 10 bases between. CDR3 length equals 15 residues. CDR1 and CDR2 (germline): LGHNA, YNFKEQ. This CDR3 reads CASSQDRERTGELFF. For the CDR3, the DNA is TGTGCCAGCAGCCAAGACAGGGAACGGACCGGGGAGCTGTTTTTT.

This clone was counted a single time. The rearrangement uses TRBV11-3 and TRBJ2-1, with D unclear. Germline V CDR1 and CDR2: SGHNT, YENEEA. The V end was cut by 0 bases, the J end by 10 bases, with 10 bases between. The CDR3 totals 13 residues. This chain's CDR3 is CASSLDQGSEQFF. In DNA, the CDR3 is TGTGCCAGCAGCTTAGATCAAGGCTCCGAGCAGTTCTTC.

This chain links TRBV11-2 with TRBJ2-7, with 8 bases aligning to TRBD2. The germline V gene encodes CDR1 SGHAT and CDR2 FQNNGV. The V and J ends lost 2 bases and 0 bases, in that order; junction bases with no gene match: 9. The CDR3 totals 17 residues. CDR3 residues: CASSLYGPGGPSYEQYF. CDR3 in DNA: TGTGCCAGCAGCTTATATGGGCCGGGAGGGCCCTCCTACGAGCAGTACTTC. Full variable domain (rest looked up from reference TRBV11-2 and TRBJ2-7): EAGVAQSPRYKIIEKRQSVAFWCNPISGHATLYWYQQILGQGPKLLIQFQNNGVVDDSQLPKDRFSAERLKGVDSTLKIQPAKLEDSAVYLCASSLYGPGGPSYEQYFGPGTRLTVT.

The rearrangement joins TRBV6-6 to TRBJ2-3; the match to TRBD2 covers 9 bases. J lost 2 bases, V lost 5 bases, and 8 bases had no gene match. Germline V gene sequence: CDR1 MNHNY, CDR2 SVGAGI (reference sequence). The CDR3 loop spans 16 amino acids. The CDR3 sequence is CASSRVTSGYTDTQYF. The CDR3 DNA sequence: TGTGCCAGCAGTCGCGTGACTAGCGGATACACAGATACGCAGTATTTT.

The chain has TRBV27 and TRBJ2-7, with D perhaps TRBD1 or TRBD2 (5 bases each). The CDR3 has 15 residues. Germline values: CDR1 MNHEY, CDR2 SMNVEV (reference sequence). The V end was cut by 6 bases, the J end by 4 bases, with 19 bases between. CDR3 sequence (DNA): TGTGCCAGCAGGTCCCGGGACGGCAGGTCATACGAGCAGTACTTC. Translation gives CASRSRDGRSYEQYF.

The chain recombines TRBV10-2 with TRBJ1-6; D might be TRBD1 (5 bases). This CDR3 is built from 14 residues. Germline-derived CDR1 and CDR2 are WSHSY and SAAADI. V lost 8 bases and J 10 bases, leaving 18 bases between the germline ends. The DNA for the CDR3 is TGCGCCAGCTCTGGGGCCTCATCGGACTCACCCCTCCACTTT. It yields the protein CASSGASSDSPLHF.

The chain couples TRBV9 to TRBJ2-5, with 7 nucleotides matching TRBD2. The junction had 10 bases not matched to a gene; V was cut back by 0 bases and J by 5 bases. CDR1 and CDR2 (germline): SGDLS, YYNGEE. The CDR3 totals 16 residues. The chain's CDR3 is CASSVGASGIGETQYF. CDR3 coding DNA: TGTGCCAGCAGCGTAGGGGCTAGCGGTATAGGGGAGACCCAGTACTTC. The full variable domain, rest sourced from reference TRBV9 and TRBJ2-5, is DSGVTQTPKHLITATGQRVTLRCSPRSGDLSVYWYQQSLDQGLQFLIQYYNGEERAKGNILERFSAQQFPDLHSELNLSSLELGDSALYFCASSVGASGIGETQYFGPGTRLLVL.

A few counts support this clone. This sequence joins TRBV19 and TRBJ1-6; 7 bases agree with TRBD1. V trimming: 6 bases; J trimming: 6 bases; junction bases outside the gene matches: 5. CDR1 and CDR2 (germline): LNHDA, SQIVND (reference sequence). The CDR3 is made up of 14 amino acids. CDR3 in amino acids: CASRTGQTNSPLHF. The CDR3 region has the DNA TGTGCCAGTAGGACGGGACAGACTAATTCACCCCTCCACTTT.

This clone is a singleton in its sample. V gene TRBV6-6 combines with J gene TRBJ2-3; D might be TRBD2 (5 bases). CDR1 and CDR2 from the germline V gene are MNHNY and SVGAGI (reference sequence). Between the trimmed V and J ends, which lost 2 bases and 0 bases, there was a span of 12 bases. CDR3 size: 16 residues. CDR3 region: CASSYGLATSTDTQYF. As DNA, the CDR3 is TGTGCCAGCAGTTACGGATTAGCGACTAGCACAGATACGCAGTATTTT.

This rearrangement joins TRBV11-1 to TRBJ1-3; no clear D gene. From germline, CDR1 is SGHAT and CDR2 FQDESV (reference sequence). The CDR3 has 16 amino acids. The V gene lost 5 bases and the J gene lost 0 bases, with 14 bases spanning the gap. The CDR3 DNA is TGTGCCAGCAGCCCTAGGGAGCGGCCCTCTGGAAACACCATATATTTT. Protein product: CASSPRERPSGNTIYF.

This clone was counted a single time. J is TRBJ1-4 and V is TRBV6-5; D perhaps matches TRBD1 (5 bases). There are 13 residues in the CDR3. Deletions cut 2 bases from V and 8 bases from J, with 9 bases between. Germline V lookup: CDR1 MNHEY, CDR2 SVGAGI. CDR3 amino acids: CASSYRGREKLFF. The CDR3 region has the DNA TGTGCCAGCAGTTACAGGGGTCGGGAAAAACTGTTTTTT.

The chain carries TRBV30 and TRBJ1-4; possible D gene TRBD1, 6 bases. From germline, CDR1 is GTSNPN and CDR2 SVGIG (reference sequence). The ends were cut back, 8 bases at V and 7 bases at J, with 26 bases in the middle. There are 16 residues in the CDR3. CDR3 DNA sequence: TGTGCCCAAGGCCGGGACACTGCTGGGATTCCTGAAAAACTGTTTTTT. This sequence encodes CAQGRDTAGIPEKLFF.

The chain recombines TRBV7-2 with TRBJ2-7; perhaps TRBD2 as D (5 bases). This CDR3 spans 13 amino acids. Germline CDR1 reads SGHTA; CDR2 reads FQGNSA. The V and J ends lost 5 bases and 5 bases respectively, with 13 bases between them. The CDR3 nucleotides are TGTGCCAGCAGCGCCGTAAGCGGCGACGAGCAGTACTTC. Its translation is CASSAVSGDEQYF. The entire variable domain, with the rest obtained from reference TRBV7-2 and TRBJ2-7, is as follows: GAGVSQSPSNKVTEKGKDVELRCDPISGHTALYWYRQSLGQGLEFLIYFQGNSAPDKSGLPSDRFSAERTGGSVSTLTIQRTQQEDSAVYLCASSAVSGDEQYFGPGTRLTVT.

J is TRBJ1-5 and V is TRBV7-2, with 12 bases identical to TRBD1. From germline, CDR1 is SGHTA and CDR2 FQGNSA. This CDR3 comprises 17 residues. The V gene end was trimmed by 5 bases and the J gene end by 2 bases; junction bases not matched to a gene: 7. The CDR3 DNA follows: TGTGCCAGCAGCCGGGACAGGGGGCGCGAGGGCAATCAGCCCCAGCATTTT. Protein product: CASSRDRGREGNQPQHF.

The sample holds a few counts of this clone. The gene calls are TRBV28 and TRBJ1-1, with D tentatively TRBD1 (6 bases). Germline V gene data show CDR1 as MDHEN and CDR2 as SYDVKM. The V end lost 4 bases, the J end lost 6 bases, and 21 bases lay between the germline ends. The CDR3 spans 16 residues. CDR3 sequence: CASSSHASGQFPEAFF. In DNA form, the CDR3 reads TGTGCCAGCAGTTCTCACGCCTCCGGACAGTTCCCTGAAGCTTTCTTT.

The V and J genes are TRBV4-3 and TRBJ2-2; D is undetermined. The CDR3 length is 15 residues. Germline assignment: CDR1 LGHNA and CDR2 YSLEER. Trimming pared 1 base from V and 0 bases from J, leaving 6 bases between. As DNA, the CDR3 is TGCGCCAGCAGCCAAGCCCAGGCGAACACCGGGGAGCTGTTTTTT. It encodes CASSQAQANTGELFF.

CDR3 residues: CASVSARGATQYF. CDR3 DNA: TGTGCCAGCGTCTCGGCTAGGGGTGCGACCCAGTACTTC. The chain is built from TRBV7-2 and TRBJ2-5; D is perhaps TRBD1 (5 bases). The CDR3 has 13 amino acids. V was cut by 8 bases and J by 7 bases, with 17 bases left in between. Germline lookup yields CDR1 SGHTA and CDR2 FQGNSA.

The chain uses TRBV27 and TRBJ2-6; D unresolved. Germline V gene sequence: CDR1 MNHEY, CDR2 SMNVEV (reference sequence). Trimming left V 6 bases short and J 0 bases short, with 12 bases between. This CDR3 has 16 residues. The chain's CDR3 is CASSPPSVSGANVLTF. CDR3 nucleotides: TGTGCCAGCAGCCCTCCGAGTGTCTCTGGGGCCAACGTCCTGACTTTC.

The sample holds a few counts of this clone. The chain has TRBV5-1 and TRBJ1-2; TRBD1 agrees at 10 bases. Losses at the gene ends were 1 base for V and 6 bases for J; bases not matched to a gene: 6. Germline V gene data show CDR1 as SGHRS and CDR2 as YFSETQ. The CDR3 consists of 15 residues. This CDR3 reads CASSLMGQGKNGYTF. CDR3 DNA sequence: TGCGCCAGCAGCTTGATGGGACAGGGGAAAAATGGCTACACCTTC.